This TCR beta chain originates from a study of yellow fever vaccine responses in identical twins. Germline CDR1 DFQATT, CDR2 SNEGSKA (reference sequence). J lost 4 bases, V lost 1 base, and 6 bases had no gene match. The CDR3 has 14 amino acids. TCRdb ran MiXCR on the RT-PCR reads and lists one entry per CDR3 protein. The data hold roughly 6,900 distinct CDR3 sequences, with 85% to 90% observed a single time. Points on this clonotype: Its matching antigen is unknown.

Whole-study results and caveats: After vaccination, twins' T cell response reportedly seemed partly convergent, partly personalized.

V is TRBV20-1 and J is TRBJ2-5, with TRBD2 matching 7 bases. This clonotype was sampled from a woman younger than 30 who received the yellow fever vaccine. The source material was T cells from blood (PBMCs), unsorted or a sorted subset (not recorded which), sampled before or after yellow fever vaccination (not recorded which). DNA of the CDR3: TGCAGTGCTAGAGGGGGAGGGAAGGGAGAGACCCAGTACTTC. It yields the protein CSARGGGKGETQYF.